This T cell receptor beta chain is drawn from a study of CD4+ T cells in melanoma. Germline loops: CDR1 KGHSH, CDR2 LQKENI. The CDR3 is 15 amino acids. V was trimmed by 2 bases and J by 5 bases, leaving 12 bases between them. Study-level points and caveats: Reportedly, melanoma neoantigen-specific CD4+ T cells showed varied differentiation states.

Assay used: immunoSEQ multiplex PCR; TCRdb lists only in-frame clones, some missing. This table holds 9,000 to 10,000 clones, approximately 70% found once. As regards this clone: Its antigen remains unknown.

The chain joins TRBV18 to TRBJ1-4; D is ambiguous. This TCR was recovered from a human donor with melanoma. The sample was peripheral blood. This chain's CDR3 is CASSPSRTENEKLFF. As DNA, the CDR3 is TGTGCCAGCTCACCATCGCGGACGGAGAATGAAAAACTGTTTTTT.